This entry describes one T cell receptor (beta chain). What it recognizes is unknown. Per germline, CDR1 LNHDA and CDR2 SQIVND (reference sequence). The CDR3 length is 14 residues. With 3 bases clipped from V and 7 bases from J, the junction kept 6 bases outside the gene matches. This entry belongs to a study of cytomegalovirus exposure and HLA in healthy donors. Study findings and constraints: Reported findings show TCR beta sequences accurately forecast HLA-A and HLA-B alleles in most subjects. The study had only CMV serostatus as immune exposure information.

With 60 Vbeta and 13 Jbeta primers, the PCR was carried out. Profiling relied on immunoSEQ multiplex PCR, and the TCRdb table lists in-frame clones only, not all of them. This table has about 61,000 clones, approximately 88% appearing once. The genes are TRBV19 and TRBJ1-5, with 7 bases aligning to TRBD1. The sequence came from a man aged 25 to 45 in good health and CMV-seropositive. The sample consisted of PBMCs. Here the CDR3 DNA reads TGTGCCAGTAGTATGGACAGGAATGGACAGCCCCAGCATTTT. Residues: CASSMDRNGQPQHF.